Following are 18 T cell receptor beta chains from one sample sequenced in a study of spatial heterogeneity in lung cancer. General study results and limits: Tumor mutation counts were tracked by expanded intratumoral alpha and beta TCR counts.

Time point in this sample: sample taken at primary tumor resection. Antigens of these TCRs are unknown. One entry per CDR3 protein, called by TCRdb with MiXCR from the 5' RACE reads. The sample consists of about 250 distinct CDR3 sequences, around 90% of them appearing once. The sequencing here drew on lung tumor tissue, taken at surgery. Every receptor here comes from a female donor with early-stage non-small cell lung cancer.

A note on this clonotype: This beta chain turned up in a library designed for alpha chains; as an off-target read, its abundance says little. This chain's CDR3 is CASESGRGTDTQYF. The CDR3 DNA follows: TGTGCCAGCGAGTCCGGGAGAGGCACAGATACGCAGTATTTT. V is TRBV28 and J is TRBJ2-3, with D possibly TRBD2 on 6 matching bases. V lost 8 bases, J lost 1 base, and 13 bases lay in between. There are 14 residues in the CDR3. Germline V gene lookup returns CDR1 MDHEN and CDR2 SYDVKM.

Of note for this clonotype: For a library built for alpha chains, this beta chain is a stray read; little rests on its size. The chain carries TRBV12-3 or TRBV12-4 and TRBJ2-3; 12 bases line up with TRBD1. The CDR3 extends over 14 amino acids. Unmatched junction bases numbered 5, after V lost 6 bases and J lost 7 bases. CDR3 sequence: CASSLGQGAHTQYF. The DNA for the CDR3 is TGTGCCAGCAGCCTGGGACAGGGGGCGCATACGCAGTATTTT.

As concerns this clonotype: This beta chain lies outside the target of a library built for alpha chains; its clone size means little. The rearrangement links TRBV5-5 to TRBJ2-5; no reliable D call. This CDR3 has 13 amino acids. V dropped 1 base and J dropped 5 bases, with 9 bases sitting between them. Germline assignment: CDR1 SGHKS and CDR2 YYEKEE (reference sequence). CDR3: CASSLLDAETQYF. The CDR3 DNA reads TGTGCCAGCAGCTTGTTGGACGCCGAGACCCAGTACTTC.

As to this clonotype: As an off-target read in a library built for alpha chains, this beta chain has a frequency of little significance. This chain uses TRBV4-1 with TRBJ2-1; D may be TRBD2 (6 bases). Germline-derived CDR1 and CDR2 are MGHRA and YSYEKL. With 0 bases removed from V and 0 bases from J, the gap between germline ends came to 9 bases. The CDR3 loop spans 16 amino acids. CDR3 in DNA: TGCGCCAGCAGCCAAGATGCGGGATACTCCTACAATGAGCAGTTCTTC. Translating it yields CASSQDAGYSYNEQFF.

A remark on this clonotype: This beta chain is off target for a library built for alpha chains, so its abundance means little. V usage is TRBV6-4 and J usage is TRBJ2-3, with a weak D call TRBD2 (7 bases). The germline V and J ends were trimmed by 4 bases and 5 bases, with 13 bases remaining between them. This CDR3 has 14 amino acids. Germline values: CDR1 MRHNA, CDR2 SNTAGT. The CDR3 DNA reads as TGTGCCAGCAGTGTCTCAGGGGAGGGAGATACGCAGTATTTT. Translation: CASSVSGEGDTQYF.

Points on this clonotype: Little can be read into the size of this beta chain, an off-target read in a library designed for alpha chains. V gene TRBV24-1 combines with J gene TRBJ2-2; TRBD1 matches at 11 bases. The V segment lost 2 bases and the J segment 7 bases; nucleotides outside the gene matches: 5. CDR1 KGHDR and CDR2 SFDVKD come from the germline V gene. The CDR3 totals 16 residues. CDR3 loop: CATSDWTGGDDGELFF. CDR3 nucleotides: TGTGCCACCAGTGATTGGACAGGGGGCGACGACGGGGAGCTGTTTTTT.

As concerns this clonotype: A library prepared for alpha chains yielded this beta chain as an off-target read; its size is of little meaning. The chain carries TRBV28 and TRBJ2-3; TRBD1 matches 9 bases. J was trimmed by 6 bases and V by 6 bases; bases with no gene match: 19. Germline V gene sequence: CDR1 MDHEN, CDR2 SYDVKM. The CDR3 loop spans 18 amino acids. Here the CDR3 DNA reads TGTGCCAGCAGCCCGAATACTTTGGGGACAGGGTTCTCGGATACGCAGTATTTT. This codes for CASSPNTLGTGFSDTQYF. The full variable domain, its missing parts supplied by reference TRBV28 and TRBJ2-3, is DVKVTQSSRYLVKRTGEKVFLECVQDMDHENMFWYRQDPGLGLRLIYFSYDVKMKEKGDIPEGYSVSREKKERFSLILESASTNQTSMYLCASSPNTLGTGFSDTQYFGPGTRLTVL.

Notes on this clonotype: In a library made to pick up alpha chains, this beta chain is a stray read with a size that means little. The rearrangement uses TRBV6-1 and TRBJ2-3; TRBD1 matches 10 bases. With 8 bases clipped from V and 2 bases from J, the junction kept 1 base outside the gene matches. The germline CDR1 and CDR2 sequences are MNHNS and SASEGT. CDR3 length equals 13 residues. The CDR3 is CASGTGDTDTQYF. Here the CDR3 DNA reads TGTGCCAGCGGGACAGGGGACACAGATACGCAGTATTTT.

With regard to this clonotype: A library made for alpha chains picked up this beta chain off target, so its size means little. The genes are TRBV6-6 and TRBJ2-7; D might be TRBD2 (7 bases). Germline CDR1 and CDR2: MNHNY and SVGAGI (reference sequence). CDR3 length equals 14 residues. Trimming cost V 8 bases and J 3 bases, with 17 bases left between them. In DNA form, the CDR3 reads TGTGCCAGCGCTATATCAGGGGAGGGCTACGAGCAGTACTTC. Its translation: CASAISGEGYEQYF.

Worth noting for this clonotype: Little can be read into the size of this beta chain, an off-target read in a library designed for alpha chains. J is TRBJ2-7 and V is TRBV20-1, with TRBD2 identical over 11 bases. The end of the DNA fits TRBJ2-1 better, so the J call may be wrong. This CDR3 is built from 18 residues. Germline values: CDR1 DFQATT, CDR2 SNEGSKA (reference sequence). In nucleotides, the CDR3 is TGCAGTGCTAGAGATCCTGAGGGCGGGACTAGCGGCCTAAGACCGCAGTTCTTC. It yields the protein CSARDPEGGTSGLRPQFF.

In the case of this clonotype: Within a library made for alpha chains, this beta chain is off target, and its count is uninformative. The chain uses TRBV6-5 and TRBJ2-1; 13 bases match TRBD2. The CDR3 spans 18 residues. V lost 6 bases to trimming and J lost 0 bases; unmatched junction nucleotides: 8. Germline values: CDR1 MNHEY, CDR2 SVGAGI. CDR3: CASRDRLAGGPSYNEQFF. The CDR3 DNA reads TGTGCCAGCAGGGACAGACTAGCGGGAGGCCCCTCCTACAATGAGCAGTTCTTC.

This clonotype has a handful of counts. This beta chain is a stray read from a library made for alpha chains; its abundance is not meaningful. V usage is TRBV28 and J usage is TRBJ2-1, with TRBD1 identical over 7 bases. In germline, CDR1 is MDHEN, CDR2 SYDVKM. CDR3 length: 13 residues. Germline trimming cut 6 bases from V and 7 bases from J; bases unmatched to any gene: 6. This chain's CDR3 is CASSPETGNEQFF. Here the CDR3 DNA reads TGTGCCAGCAGCCCAGAGACAGGGAATGAGCAGTTCTTC.

Note on this clonotype: This beta chain came through as a stray read in a library set up for alpha chains, and its size says little. DNA of the CDR3: TGCAGTGCTCTCCCCCTGGGCACCGGGGAGCTGTTTTTT. This gives the protein CSALPLGTGELFF. The gene calls are TRBV20-1 and TRBJ2-2; D not certain. V shed 5 bases and J shed 4 bases, with 11 bases lying between them. The CDR3 consists of 13 residues. Germline CDR1 reads DFQATT; CDR2 reads SNEGSKA (reference sequence).

For this clonotype: The library was built for alpha chains, so this beta chain is an off-target read and its size means little. V gene TRBV10-3 combines with J gene TRBJ2-5; D might be TRBD1 or TRBD2, each matching 5 bases. The CDR3 spans 14 residues. V was pared by 4 bases and J by 2 bases, with 11 bases between. Germline V gives CDR1 ENHRY, CDR2 SYGVKD. CDR3 amino acids: CAISGDPDQETQYF. The CDR3 DNA follows: TGTGCCATCAGTGGGGACCCTGATCAAGAGACCCAGTACTTC.

Comment on this clonotype: For a library built for alpha chains, this beta chain is a stray read; little rests on its size. The chain employs TRBV5-1 and TRBJ2-5; weak D call: TRBD2 (5 bases). This CDR3 comprises 15 residues. Trimming removed 4 bases at V and 0 bases at J, with 13 bases between. From germline, CDR1 is SGHRS and CDR2 YFSETQ. DNA of the CDR3: TGCGCCAGCAGCCCGCCGGGGTCACACCAAGAGACCCAGTACTTC. Residues: CASSPPGSHQETQYF. The full variable domain, rest sourced from reference TRBV5-1 and TRBJ2-5, is KAGVTQTPRYLIKTRGQQVTLSCSPISGHRSVSWYQQTPGQGLQFLFEYFSETQRNKGNFPGRFSGRQFSNSRSEMNVSTLELGDSALYLCASSPPGSHQETQYFGPGTRLLVL.

As concerns this clonotype: This beta chain slipped into a library made for alpha chains as a stray read, so its size is not meaningful. The CDR3 loop reads CASSSERREQYF. CDR3 nucleotide sequence: TGTGCCAGCAGTTCAGAGAGGCGGGAGCAGTACTTC. The chain employs TRBV28 and TRBJ2-7, with D uncertain. Trimming stripped 4 bases from V and 7 bases from J, with 11 bases between. The CDR3 length is 12 residues. Germline V gene lookup returns CDR1 MDHEN and CDR2 SYDVKM.

This clonotype was recorded once. The library was prepared for alpha chains; this beta chain is a stray read, so its frequency means little. This CDR3 is CSVGQGRNQPQHF. The CDR3 bases are TGCAGCGTAGGGCAGGGGCGCAATCAGCCCCAGCATTTT. V is TRBV29-1 and J is TRBJ1-5, with D perhaps matching TRBD1 (6 bases). This CDR3 comprises 13 residues. Germline lookup yields CDR1 SQVTM and CDR2 ANQGSEA. Trimming left V 6 bases short and J 2 bases short, with 11 bases between.

In regard to this clonotype: This beta chain appears as a stray read in a library generated for alpha chains; its size is not informative. The V gene is TRBV5-1, the J gene TRBJ1-1, with D tentatively TRBD1 (5 bases). The V end lost 0 bases, the J end lost 11 bases, and 20 bases lay between the germline ends. The CDR3 is 15 residues long. Germline V lookup: CDR1 SGHRS, CDR2 YFSETQ. The CDR3 reads CASSLALRDRAPAFF. CDR3 coding DNA: TGCGCCAGCAGCTTGGCCCTCCGGGACCGTGCACCGGCTTTCTTT.